A selection of T cell receptor beta chains follows, all from one sample in a study of cytomegalovirus exposure and HLA in healthy donors. Assay used: immunoSEQ multiplex PCR; TCRdb lists only in-frame clones, some missing. The sample consists of over 150,000 clones, approximately 77% of them appearing once. Material: PBMCs. Every receptor here comes from a man in his late teens or twenties in good health and CMV-seronegative. Both conserved end residues are part of each CDR3. D genes are given only for firm matches. Some rows have no size entry. The others give once, few or many, or a class for an expanded clone.

size	V	J	D	CDR3	DNA
.	TRBV5-1	TRBJ2-7	TRBD1	CASSPGGEVYEQYF	TGCGCCAGCAGCCCAGGGGGAGAGGTTTACGAGCAGTACTTC
.	TRBV5-1	TRBJ1-2	.	CASSLGPGGGDGYTF	TGCGCCAGCAGCTTGGGCCCCGGGGGGGGCGATGGCTACACCTTC
.	TRBV27	TRBJ1-1	.	CASSPPDSEAFF	TGTGCCAGCAGCCCTCCAGACAGTGAAGCTTTCTTT
once	TRBV7-2	TRBJ2-3	TRBD2	CASSLVPLAGGSTDTQYF	TGTGCCAGCAGCTTAGTACCGCTAGCGGGAGGTAGCACAGATACGCAGTATTTT
.	TRBV18	TRBJ2-5	.	CASSPQRVGGETQYF	TGTGCCAGCTCACCACAGCGGGTGGGCGGCGAGACCCAGTACTTC
.	TRBV18	TRBJ1-1	.	CASSPRGRNTEAFF	TGTGCCAGCTCACCACGCGGTAGGAACACTGAAGCTTTCTTT
.	TRBV5-1	TRBJ2-3	TRBD1	CASSSGQGADTQYF	TGCGCCAGCAGCTCGGGCCAGGGGGCAGATACGCAGTATTTT
.	TRBV27	TRBJ2-7	TRBD1	CASSPGTGIYEQYF	TGTGCCAGCAGTCCCGGGACAGGGATCTACGAGCAGTACTTC
.	TRBV27	TRBJ2-1	TRBD2	CASSFEPLWAGAHNEQFF	TGTGCCAGCAGTTTTGAGCCCCTATGGGCGGGAGCTCACAATGAGCAGTTCTTC
.	TRBV6-5	TRBJ2-2	.	CASGEPNTGELFF	TGTGCCAGCGGGGAGCCGAACACCGGGGAGCTGTTTTTT
.	TRBV6-1	TRBJ2-1	TRBD1	CASSDATGGAGNEQFF	TGTGCCAGCAGTGATGCGACAGGGGGCGCTGGAAATGAGCAGTTCTTC
.	TRBV11-2	TRBJ2-1	.	CASSLVGAAYNEQFF	TGTGCCAGCAGCTTAGTAGGGGCGGCATACAATGAGCAGTTCTTC
.	TRBV30	TRBJ2-6	.	CAWSPTSVGGANVLTF	TGTGCCTGGAGTCCCACCTCCGTCGGTGGGGCCAACGTCCTGACTTTC
.	TRBV11-2	TRBJ2-7	TRBD1	CASSLDRVDEQYF	TGTGCCAGCAGCTTGGACAGGGTCGACGAGCAGTACTTC
.	TRBV6-5	TRBJ1-2	.	CASSYGGGDYGYTF	TGTGCCAGCAGTTACGGGGGGGGTGACTATGGCTACACCTTC
.	TRBV7-9	TRBJ1-1	TRBD1	CASSSELKDRVGAFF	TGTGCCAGCAGCTCCGAATTAAAAGACAGGGTTGGAGCTTTCTTT
.	TRBV30	TRBJ1-5	.	CAWTQDRKNQPQHF	TGTGCCTGGACCCAGGACAGAAAGAATCAGCCCCAGCATTTT
few	TRBV2	TRBJ1-4	.	CASRGGSEKLFF	TGTGCCAGCAGAGGAGGGTCTGAAAAACTGTTTTTT
few	TRBV29-1	TRBJ2-2	TRBD2	CSVGDLYRRGAQASSTGELFF	TGCAGCGTTGGGGACTTATACCGGCGGGGGGCCCAGGCATCGAGCACCGGGGAGCTGTTTTTT
few	TRBV5-1	TRBJ2-2	.	CASSFTPTGELFF	TGCGCCAGCAGCTTTACTCCGACCGGGGAGCTGTTTTTT
.	TRBV6-6	TRBJ2-7	TRBD2	CASSPTLAGASYEQYF	TGTGCCAGCAGTCCTACTCTAGCGGGAGCCTCCTACGAGCAGTACTTC
.	TRBV19	TRBJ2-1	TRBD2	CASSMGQNSGRRVGEQFF	TGTGCCAGTAGTATGGGACAGAATAGCGGGAGGCGGGTAGGTGAGCAGTTCTTC
few	TRBV4-1	TRBJ2-7	.	CASSQDSQRGYYEQYF	TGCGCCAGCAGCCAAGATTCCCAACGAGGGTACTACGAGCAGTACTTC
.	TRBV11-3	TRBJ1-2	TRBD1	CASSLRDRGHSGYTF	TGTGCCAGCAGCCTCCGGGACAGGGGGCATTCGGGCTACACCTTC
.	TRBV7-9	TRBJ2-1	.	CASSLATGLYNEQFF	TGTGCCAGCAGCTTAGCCACAGGACTATACAATGAGCAGTTCTTC
.	TRBV10-2	TRBJ2-7	TRBD2	CASSGGLAGSEQYF	TGCGCCAGCAGTGGGGGACTAGCGGGCTCCGAGCAGTACTTC
.	TRBV4-1	TRBJ1-6	.	CASSQDENSPLHF	TGCGCCAGCAGCCAAGACGAGAATTCACCCCTCCACTTT
.	TRBV28	TRBJ1-5	TRBD1	CASSLDRVNQPQHF	TGTGCCAGCAGTCTGGACAGGGTCAATCAGCCCCAGCATTTT
.	TRBV5-4	TRBJ2-3	TRBD1	CASSLGQGRPTDTQYF	TGTGCCAGCAGCTTGGGACAGGGGAGACCCACAGATACGCAGTATTTT
.	TRBV5-1	TRBJ2-1	.	CASSLIGEPLSYNEQFF	TGCGCCAGCAGCTTGATCGGGGAGCCCCTCTCCTACAATGAGCAGTTCTTC
.	TRBV10-3	TRBJ2-7	TRBD2	CAIPGGLGEQYF	TGTGCCATCCCGGGGGGGCTTGGGGAGCAGTACTTC
.	TRBV5-8	TRBJ2-3	TRBD2	CASTAGLAGTDTQYF	TGTGCCAGCACCGCGGGACTAGCGGGCACAGATACGCAGTATTTT